Sequencing of this T cell receptor (beta chain) was carried out in a study of T cells in Graves' hyperthyroidism and ophthalmopathy. Study observations and caveats: Among clonotypes expanded in thyroid above 0.001, most were also found in blood.

TCR beta CDR3 sequences were amplified from RNA transcripts. During a first-round RT-PCR of the TCR CDR3, the HTBI primer set was used. TCRdb ran MiXCR on the multiplex PCR reads and lists one entry per CDR3 protein. The sample has about 660,000 distinct CDR3 sequences; about 45% are singletons. Patients having uncontrolled infection, another autoimmune disease, pregnancy or lactation were not included. As for this clonotype: What it binds is not known.

The V gene end was trimmed by 5 bases and the J gene end by 0 bases; junction bases not matched to a gene: 8. The V gene's germline CDR1 is SNHLY and CDR2 FYNNEI. The CDR3 loop spans 18 amino acids. This chain links TRBV2 with TRBJ2-6, with 9 bases aligning to TRBD1. This sequence originates from an adult man with Graves' disease, either hyperthyroidism or ophthalmopathy (not recorded which). Sequenced input: peripheral blood or thyroid tissue (not recorded which). CDR3 sequence: CASSYSGTGLSGANVLTF. CDR3 DNA: TGTGCCAGCAGTTACAGCGGGACAGGGCTCTCTGGGGCCAACGTCCTGACTTTC. The entire variable domain, with the rest obtained from reference TRBV2 and TRBJ2-6, is as follows: EPEVTQTPSHQVTQMGQEVILRCVPISNHLYFYWYRQILGQKVEFLVSFYNNEISEKSEIFDDQFSVERPDGSNFTLKIRSTKLEDSAMYFCASSYSGTGLSGANVLTFGAGSRLTVL.